The clone carrying this TCR beta chain was picked up a small number of times. Its antigen is as yet unknown. The data originate from a study of T cell repertoires in cytomegalovirus infection. TCRdb passed the reads through MiXCR, listing each CDR3 protein once. In the table there are 100,000 to 150,000 distinct CDR3 sequences, 20% to 30% of which are singletons. CDR3 length equals 16 residues. Germline V CDR1 and CDR2: SGHVS, FNYEAQ. V shed 6 bases and J 6 bases; nucleotides not matched to a gene: 10. The origin of this receptor is a human donor in good health (CMV status not recorded). Some clones in this sample may be carry-over from other donors' samples. Sequencing used PBMCs, sequenced either directly or after in vitro stimulation (not recorded which). J is TRBJ2-3 and V is TRBV7-6; 12 nucleotides line up with TRBD2. CDR3 region: CASRSRTSGALDTQYF. The DNA of the CDR3 is TGTGCCAGCAGATCTAGGACTAGCGGGGCCTTGGATACGCAGTATTTT.